This entry lists 5 T cell receptor beta chains sequenced from one sample in a study of patients and donors after allogeneic stem cell transplantation. TCRdb recomputed calls from the RT-PCR reads with MiXCR, one row per CDR3 protein. The table has some 960,000 distinct CDR3 sequences, around 17% seen once. The sample taken for sequencing was blood, either unsorted or a sorted T cell fraction (not recorded which). These receptors were collected from a human donor who was either an allogeneic HSCT recipient or a stem cell or donor lymphocyte infusion donor (not recorded which). It is not recorded whose cells these are; they may come from a transplant donor.

This clonotype was detected a few times. The J gene is TRBJ1-5, the V gene TRBV9; D possibly corresponds to TRBD1 (5 bases). From germline, CDR1 is SGDLS and CDR2 YYNGEE. This CDR3 region has 15 residues. V lost 3 bases to trimming and J lost 7 bases, with 17 bases between them. CDR3 nucleotides: TGTGCCAGCAGCGCCGGTGTGGGAGCAGGGCAGCCCCAGCATTTT. Its translation is CASSAGVGAGQPQHF.

The V call is TRBV7-9, the J call TRBJ2-7; 10 nucleotides line up with TRBD1. CDR1 SEHNR and CDR2 FQNEAQ come from the germline V gene (reference sequence). The CDR3 totals 16 residues. J gave up 7 bases and V 5 bases, and 14 bases lay outside the gene matches. CDR3 region: CASSPPSGTGVGEQYF. The CDR3 DNA reads TGTGCCAGCAGCCCCCCCTCCGGGACAGGGGTAGGAGAGCAGTACTTC.

Only a few counts were recorded for this clonotype. The CDR3 nucleotides read TGTGCCAGCAGCTCACGGACAGAGGTTAATGAAAAACTGTTTTTT. The encoded protein is CASSSRTEVNEKLFF. The chain couples TRBV7-9 to TRBJ1-4; D might be TRBD1 (6 bases). V was shortened by 4 bases and J by 4 bases, with 13 bases between the two germline ends. This CDR3 spans 15 amino acids. The germline gives CDR1 SEHNR, CDR2 FQNEAQ (reference sequence).

The table lists this clonotype with many counts. The chain combines TRBV24-1 with TRBJ1-1; 7 bases line up with TRBD1. The CDR3 is 14 residues long. The germline V gene has CDR1 KGHDR and CDR2 SFDVKD. Germline trimming cut 4 bases from V and 10 bases from J; bases unmatched to any gene: 11. CDR3 protein: CATSEPRQGSGAFF. In DNA form, the CDR3 reads TGTGCCACCAGTGAACCGAGACAGGGATCGGGAGCTTTCTTT.

This sequence joins TRBV20-1 and TRBJ1-4; 7 bases agree with TRBD1. The CDR3 has 13 amino acids. The V segment lost 6 bases and the J segment 6 bases; nucleotides outside the gene matches: 7. Germline CDR1 and CDR2: DFQATT and SNEGSKA (reference sequence). The CDR3 reads CSATGTADEKLFF. CDR3 in DNA: TGCAGTGCAACCGGGACAGCGGATGAAAAACTGTTTTTT.